This is a list of T cell receptor beta chains from one sample in a study of T cell changes during pregnancy in multiple sclerosis. The protocol was immunoSEQ multiplex PCR, while the TCRdb copy is restricted to in-frame clones and leaves out a portion. The sample comprises about 36,000 clones, around 89% of which are singletons, and about 11% rests with the top ten. This specimen consisted of CD8+ T cells from peripheral blood mononuclear cells, obtained in the third trimester of pregnancy. The receptor source for this set is a female donor with multiple sclerosis, enrolled in a pregnancy study. Both conserved end residues are part of each CDR3. The order of the fields is J gene, D gene, V gene, clone size, CDR3 DNA, CDR3 protein. D genes are given only for firm matches. Clone size is not always given. Where it is, it says once, few, many or a class for expanded clones.

j_gene: TRBJ2-7; d_gene: TRBD1; v_gene: TRBV27; abundance: -; CDR3nt: TGTGCCAGCAGTTCTCTGGACAGGGTCGTCGAGCAGTACTTC; CDR3aa: CASSSLDRVVEQYF
j_gene: TRBJ1-1; d_gene: -; v_gene: TRBV30; abundance: -; CDR3nt: TGTGCCTGGAGTGAGGGGCTCATGAACACTGAAGCTTTCTTT; CDR3aa: CAWSEGLMNTEAFF
j_gene: TRBJ2-1; d_gene: TRBD2; v_gene: TRBV14; abundance: -; CDR3nt: TGTGCCAGCGGACTAGTCGGTTCCTACAATGAGCAGTTCTTC; CDR3aa: CASGLVGSYNEQFF
j_gene: TRBJ2-7; d_gene: TRBD1; v_gene: TRBV5-6; abundance: -; CDR3nt: TGTGCCAGCAGCTTCGGACAGGGCAAGCAGTACTTC; CDR3aa: CASSFGQGKQYF
j_gene: TRBJ1-2; d_gene: -; v_gene: TRBV2; abundance: -; CDR3nt: TGTGCCAGCACCCAAACGGTTCTTTACTATGGCTACACCTTC; CDR3aa: CASTQTVLYYGYTF
j_gene: TRBJ2-6; d_gene: TRBD1; v_gene: TRBV6-5; abundance: -; CDR3nt: TGTGCCAGTTGGACAGGGACTGGGGCCAACGTCCTGACTTTC; CDR3aa: CASWTGTGANVLTF
j_gene: TRBJ2-1; d_gene: TRBD1; v_gene: TRBV19; abundance: -; CDR3nt: TGTGCCAGTAGTAGGAGGGACAGGGGCCTCTACAATGAGCAGTTCTTC; CDR3aa: CASSRRDRGLYNEQFF
j_gene: TRBJ1-1; d_gene: -; v_gene: TRBV29-1; abundance: -; CDR3nt: TGCAGCGTTGTAATACGGGAAGCTTTCTTT; CDR3aa: CSVVIREAFF
j_gene: TRBJ2-1; d_gene: TRBD2; v_gene: TRBV5-1; abundance: -; CDR3nt: TGCGCCAGCAGCTTGGTGGGTCTAGCGGGACTCTACAATGAGCAGTTCTTC; CDR3aa: CASSLVGLAGLYNEQFF
j_gene: TRBJ1-1; d_gene: TRBD1; v_gene: TRBV29-1; abundance: once; CDR3nt: TGCAGCGTCGGGGACAGCGCGAACACTGAAGCTTTCTTT; CDR3aa: CSVGDSANTEAFF
j_gene: TRBJ2-7; d_gene: -; v_gene: TRBV5-6; abundance: -; CDR3nt: TGTGCCAGCAGCTTGTTCCAGGGCTACGAGCAGTACTTC; CDR3aa: CASSLFQGYEQYF
j_gene: TRBJ2-7; d_gene: -; v_gene: TRBV5-6; abundance: -; CDR3nt: TGTGCCAGCAGCTTCGGCCTAGCCTTTTACGAGCAGTACTTC; CDR3aa: CASSFGLAFYEQYF
j_gene: TRBJ2-5; d_gene: -; v_gene: TRBV7-9; abundance: -; CDR3nt: TGTGCCAGCAGCTTGCCGCAGGGGTTAGGAGAGACCCAGTACTTC; CDR3aa: CASSLPQGLGETQYF
j_gene: TRBJ2-2; d_gene: -; v_gene: TRBV2; abundance: -; CDR3nt: TGTGCCAGCAGACAGACAGATAGCACCGGGGAGCTGTTTTTT; CDR3aa: CASRQTDSTGELFF
j_gene: TRBJ2-5; d_gene: TRBD2; v_gene: TRBV11-2; abundance: -; CDR3nt: TGTGCCAGCAGCCAGGGGAGCGGGAGAAAAGAGACCCAGTACTTC; CDR3aa: CASSQGSGRKETQYF
j_gene: TRBJ2-7; d_gene: TRBD1; v_gene: TRBV6-6; abundance: -; CDR3nt: TGTGCCAGCATGGCAGGGGGACACGAGCAGTACTTC; CDR3aa: CASMAGGHEQYF
j_gene: TRBJ2-7; d_gene: TRBD1; v_gene: TRBV30; abundance: -; CDR3nt: TGTGCCTGCCGACAGGGCTTCTCCTACGAGCAGTACTTC; CDR3aa: CACRQGFSYEQYF
j_gene: TRBJ1-4; d_gene: -; v_gene: TRBV29-1; abundance: -; CDR3nt: TGCAGCGGCGGACACCTCAATGAAAAACTGTTTTTT; CDR3aa: CSGGHLNEKLFF